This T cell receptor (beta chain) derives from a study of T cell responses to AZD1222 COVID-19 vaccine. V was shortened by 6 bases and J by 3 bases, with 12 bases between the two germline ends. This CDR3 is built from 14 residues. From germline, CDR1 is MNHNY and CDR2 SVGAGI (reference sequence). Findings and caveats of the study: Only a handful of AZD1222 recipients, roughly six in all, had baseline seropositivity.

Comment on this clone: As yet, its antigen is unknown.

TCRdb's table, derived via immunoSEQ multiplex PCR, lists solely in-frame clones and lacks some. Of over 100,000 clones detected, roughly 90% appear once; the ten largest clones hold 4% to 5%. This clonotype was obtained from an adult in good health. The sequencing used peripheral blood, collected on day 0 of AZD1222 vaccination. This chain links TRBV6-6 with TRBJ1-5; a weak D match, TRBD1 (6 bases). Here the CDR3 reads CASRAGTNNQPQHF. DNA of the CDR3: TGTGCCAGCAGAGCCGGGACAAACAATCAGCCCCAGCATTTT.